This TCR beta chain was captured in a study of PD-1 blockade in classical Hodgkin lymphoma. CDR1 and CDR2 (germline): MDHEN, SYDVKM. V lost 6 bases, J lost 4 bases, and 3 bases stayed unmatched. This CDR3 has 13 residues. In the case of this clone: Its antigen is currently unknown.

General observations from the study: Before treatment, TCR diversity in newly diagnosed patients was reportedly lower than in healthy donors. Complete responders matched newly diagnosed patients in baseline diversity.

Profiled with immunoSEQ multiplex PCR; TCRdb holds only in-frame clones, not every one. The table includes roughly 96,000 clones, roughly 87% detected once. Autologous stem cell transplantation was followed by relapse in every patient, and brentuximab vedotin exposure varied. The genes are TRBV28 and TRBJ1-2; 9 bases fit TRBD1. The TCR originated in a human donor with classical Hodgkin lymphoma. The sample consisted of peripheral blood mononuclear cells (PBMCs), taken before the second cycle of nivolumab. CDR3 sequence: CASSPGQGYGYTF. The CDR3, as DNA: TGTGCCAGCAGCCCGGGACAGGGCTATGGCTACACCTTC.